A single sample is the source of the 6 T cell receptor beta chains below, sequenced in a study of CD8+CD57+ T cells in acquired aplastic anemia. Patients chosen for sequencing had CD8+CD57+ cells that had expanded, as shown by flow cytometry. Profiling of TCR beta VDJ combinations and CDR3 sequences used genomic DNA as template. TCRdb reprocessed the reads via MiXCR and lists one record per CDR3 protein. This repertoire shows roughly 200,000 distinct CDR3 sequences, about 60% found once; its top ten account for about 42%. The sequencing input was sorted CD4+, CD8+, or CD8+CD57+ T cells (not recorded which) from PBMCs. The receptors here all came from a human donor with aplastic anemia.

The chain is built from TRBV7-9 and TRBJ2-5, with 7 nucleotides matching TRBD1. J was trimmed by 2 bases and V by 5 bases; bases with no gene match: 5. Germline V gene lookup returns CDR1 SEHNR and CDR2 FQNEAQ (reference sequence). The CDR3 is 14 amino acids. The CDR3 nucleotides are TGTGCCAGCAGCACCGGCAGGGGGCAAGAGACCCAGTACTTC. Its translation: CASSTGRGQETQYF.

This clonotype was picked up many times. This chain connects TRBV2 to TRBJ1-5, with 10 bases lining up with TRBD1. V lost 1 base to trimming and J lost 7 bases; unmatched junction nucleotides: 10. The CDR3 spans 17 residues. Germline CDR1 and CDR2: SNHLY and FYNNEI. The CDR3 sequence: CASSEGGTGALEQPQHF. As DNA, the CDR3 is TGTGCCAGCAGTGAAGGGGGGACAGGGGCGTTAGAGCAGCCCCAGCATTTT.

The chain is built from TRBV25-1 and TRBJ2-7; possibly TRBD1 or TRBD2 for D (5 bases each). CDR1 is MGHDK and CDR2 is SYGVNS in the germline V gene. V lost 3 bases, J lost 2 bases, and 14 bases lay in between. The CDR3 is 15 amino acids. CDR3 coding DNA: TGTGCCAGCAGTGATCCGGGGCAGGCGACCTACGAGCAGTACTTC. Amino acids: CASSDPGQATYEQYF.

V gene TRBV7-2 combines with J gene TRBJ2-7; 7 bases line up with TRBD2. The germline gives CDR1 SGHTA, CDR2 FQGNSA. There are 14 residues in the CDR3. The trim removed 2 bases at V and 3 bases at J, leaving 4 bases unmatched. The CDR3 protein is CASSLQASGYEQYF. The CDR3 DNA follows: TGTGCCAGCAGCTTACAGGCTAGCGGCTACGAGCAGTACTTC.

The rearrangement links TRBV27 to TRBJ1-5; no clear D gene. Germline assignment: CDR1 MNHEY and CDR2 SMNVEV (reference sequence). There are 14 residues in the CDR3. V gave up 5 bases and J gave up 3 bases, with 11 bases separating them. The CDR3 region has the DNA TGTGCCAGCAGTCACCGGGATATCAATCAGCCCCAGCATTTT. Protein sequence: CASSHRDINQPQHF.

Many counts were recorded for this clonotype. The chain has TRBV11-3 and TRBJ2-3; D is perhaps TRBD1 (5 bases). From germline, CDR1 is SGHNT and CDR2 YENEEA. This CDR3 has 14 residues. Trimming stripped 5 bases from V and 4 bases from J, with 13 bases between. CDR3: CASSARQFPDTQYF. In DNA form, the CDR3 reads TGTGCCAGCAGCGCTAGACAGTTCCCAGATACGCAGTATTTT.